This is a list of T cell receptor beta chains from one sample in a study of neurological immune-mediated disorders. TCRdb analysed the 5' RACE reads with MiXCR anew, one entry per CDR3 protein. Among 80,000 to 85,000 distinct CDR3 sequences listed, 2.5% to 3% were seen once. The source material was PBMCs. The receptor source for this set is a woman aged 25 to 45 with multiple sclerosis. Both conserved end residues are part of each CDR3.

>TRBV28|TRBJ2-1
CASSPPWTSGSIYNEQFF
>TRBV20-1|TRBJ1-1
CSAVFQGGGEAFF
>TRBV5-1|TRBJ2-5
CASSKGEGTQYF
>TRBV28|TRBJ2-3
CASSFGGTDTQYF
>TRBV4-3|TRBJ2-1
CASSLGTSGTYEQFF
>TRBV29-1|TRBJ1-2
CSVEPGQGPNYGYTF
>TRBV5-1|TRBJ2-1
CASSRTGTNNEQFF
>TRBV30|TRBJ2-2
CAWTLITGVTGELFF
>TRBV12-3/TRBV12-4|TRBJ2-1
CASTSREGNEQFF
>TRBV6-5|TRBJ1-1
CASSYSSGPGTEAFF
>TRBV4-3|TRBJ2-7
CASSQDLSSYEQYF
>TRBV5-1|TRBJ1-3
CASRADSSGNTIYF
>TRBV11-2|TRBJ2-4
CASSSPGLAGRAKNIQYF
>TRBV7-9|TRBJ1-3
CASSLWTRDSGNTIYF
>TRBV4-2|TRBJ1-4
CASSQDGGQGAEKLFF
>TRBV6-1|TRBJ2-1
CASLGAYNEQFF
>TRBV20-1|TRBJ2-7
CSATNEGSLLGEQYF
>TRBV7-9|TRBJ2-7
CACTGTGASGIYEQYF
>TRBV4-3|TRBJ1-1
CASSQEGQGAVTEAFF
>TRBV12-3/TRBV12-4|TRBJ1-5
CASSFGINQPQHF
>TRBV2|TRBJ2-7
CASSQLAHEQYF
>TRBV6-1|TRBJ1-1
CASSLSQLLNTEAFF
>TRBV7-2|TRBJ1-5
CASSLAIGSQPQHF
>TRBV20-1|TRBJ2-7
CSARDISTGGYEQYF
>TRBV5-6|TRBJ2-1
CASSLAWTSGRGYNEQFF
>TRBV24-1|TRBJ1-1
CATSEGRFTEAFF
>TRBV5-1|TRBJ2-5
CASSFGSVSSGETQYF
>TRBV6-6|TRBJ1-1
CASSYGRGTEAFF
>TRBV7-9|TRBJ2-7
CASSVSYEQYF
>TRBV7-2|TRBJ1-2
CASSLMGAPGGNYGYTF
>TRBV12-3/TRBV12-4|TRBJ2-1
CASHRGPQYNEQFF
>TRBV12-3/TRBV12-4|TRBJ2-7
CASNRWGLVIDEQYF
>TRBV27|TRBJ2-1
CASSTGWEQFF
>TRBV7-9|TRBJ2-7
CASSRTGAIPYEQYF
>TRBV12-3/TRBV12-4|TRBJ2-1
CASSFTDEQFF
>TRBV7-8|TRBJ2-1
CASSWTSGTSYNEQFF
>TRBV5-1|TRBJ2-5
CASSSLAGGPDETQYF
>TRBV18|TRBJ2-1
CASSPPRKGLAGSDEQFF
>TRBV11-3|TRBJ2-2
CASSFRTGTGELFF
>TRBV28|TRBJ2-5
CASSLNQGAGETQYF
>TRBV28|TRBJ2-2
CASSAGGSDTGELFF
>TRBV10-3|TRBJ1-2
CAISRKQGLGYGYTF
>TRBV12-3/TRBV12-4|TRBJ1-1
CASSLLGHPNTEAFF
>TRBV15|TRBJ1-2
CATSSDRGLGGGYTF
>TRBV5-1|TRBJ1-6
CASSPLTGQRNSPLHF
>TRBV6-2/TRBV6-3|TRBJ2-7
CASSVSGMIDEQYF
>TRBV20-1|TRBJ2-3
CSAEALAGPDTQYF
>TRBV10-3|TRBJ2-1
CAIKQGGAENEQFF
>TRBV9|TRBJ2-7
CASSGVNSEQYF
>TRBV20-1|TRBJ2-5
CSAWDRYQETQYF
>TRBV7-9|TRBJ2-1
CASSPGLSFYNEQFF
>TRBV27|TRBJ2-2
CASSTKWRDTGELFF
>TRBV12-3/TRBV12-4|TRBJ1-2
CASSTTANYGYTF
>TRBV7-9|TRBJ2-7
CASNTGVDEQYF